This TCR beta chain was sequenced during a study of identical twins. This CDR3 contains 16 residues. CDR1 is WNHNN, CDR2 SYGVQD, per germline (reference sequence). J lost 9 bases, V lost 2 bases, and 7 bases had no gene match. MiXCR was run by TCRdb on the 5' RACE reads, yielding one entry per CDR3 protein. The sample gives over 200,000 distinct CDR3 sequences, approximately 7.1% of which show up once; more than 12% is in the top ten. These data were likewise used in another study, on T cells expressing NK-cell markers.

The sample taken for sequencing was CD8+ T cells sorted from blood. This chain links TRBV10-1 with TRBJ2-1; 13 bases match TRBD2. The clonotype was recovered from a woman younger than 30 in good health. DNA for the CDR3: TGCGCCAGCAGTGAGGCGACTAGCGGGAGGATGGGTGAGCAGTTCTTC. Encoded protein: CASSEATSGRMGEQFF.